These T cell receptor beta chains were read from a single sample in a study of blood T cells in healthy people across ages. MiXCR was run by TCRdb on the 5' RACE reads, yielding one entry per CDR3 protein. Here the sample spans some 1.6 million distinct CDR3 sequences, roughly 32% being singletons. Sequencing was carried out using blood. The receptors were gathered from a woman aged 30 to 39 in good health. The conserved cysteine and the conserved F or W are not part of the CDR3 here. The order of the fields is CDR3 protein, V gene.

cdr3_aa: SARDGSVNNEQF
v_call: TRBV20-1

cdr3_aa: ASSFARHGANVLT
v_call: TRBV28

cdr3_aa: SASSSREQY
v_call: TRBV20-1

cdr3_aa: ASSVVPAGVNEQY
v_call: TRBV9

cdr3_aa: ASNLSRQSLGGTDTQY
v_call: TRBV7-9

cdr3_aa: ASSEAVGWEQY
v_call: TRBV6-1

cdr3_aa: SAFAQLAGIYNEQF
v_call: TRBV20-1

cdr3_aa: ASSYENEQY
v_call: TRBV6-5

cdr3_aa: ASSDVIRSTDEVEQETQY
v_call: TRBV7-3

cdr3_aa: SVDRGEDTQY
v_call: TRBV29-1

cdr3_aa: ASSEFGDGYT
v_call: TRBV10-2